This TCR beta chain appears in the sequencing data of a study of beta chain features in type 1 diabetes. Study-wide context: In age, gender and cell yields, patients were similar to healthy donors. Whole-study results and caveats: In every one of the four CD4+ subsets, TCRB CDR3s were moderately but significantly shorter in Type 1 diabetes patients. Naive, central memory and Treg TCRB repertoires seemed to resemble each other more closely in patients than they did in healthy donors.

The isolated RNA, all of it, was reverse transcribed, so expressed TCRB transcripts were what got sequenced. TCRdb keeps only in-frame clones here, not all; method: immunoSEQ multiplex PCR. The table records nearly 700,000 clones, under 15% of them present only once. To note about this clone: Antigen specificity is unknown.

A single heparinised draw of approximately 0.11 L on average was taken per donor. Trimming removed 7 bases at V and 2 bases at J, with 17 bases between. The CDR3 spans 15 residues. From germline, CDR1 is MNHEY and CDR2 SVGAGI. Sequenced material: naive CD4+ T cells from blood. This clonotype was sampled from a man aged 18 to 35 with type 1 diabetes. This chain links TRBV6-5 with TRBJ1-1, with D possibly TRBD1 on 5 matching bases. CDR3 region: CASNLWGRENTEAFF. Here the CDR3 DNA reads TGTGCCAGCAATTTGTGGGGCAGGGAAAACACTGAAGCTTTCTTT.